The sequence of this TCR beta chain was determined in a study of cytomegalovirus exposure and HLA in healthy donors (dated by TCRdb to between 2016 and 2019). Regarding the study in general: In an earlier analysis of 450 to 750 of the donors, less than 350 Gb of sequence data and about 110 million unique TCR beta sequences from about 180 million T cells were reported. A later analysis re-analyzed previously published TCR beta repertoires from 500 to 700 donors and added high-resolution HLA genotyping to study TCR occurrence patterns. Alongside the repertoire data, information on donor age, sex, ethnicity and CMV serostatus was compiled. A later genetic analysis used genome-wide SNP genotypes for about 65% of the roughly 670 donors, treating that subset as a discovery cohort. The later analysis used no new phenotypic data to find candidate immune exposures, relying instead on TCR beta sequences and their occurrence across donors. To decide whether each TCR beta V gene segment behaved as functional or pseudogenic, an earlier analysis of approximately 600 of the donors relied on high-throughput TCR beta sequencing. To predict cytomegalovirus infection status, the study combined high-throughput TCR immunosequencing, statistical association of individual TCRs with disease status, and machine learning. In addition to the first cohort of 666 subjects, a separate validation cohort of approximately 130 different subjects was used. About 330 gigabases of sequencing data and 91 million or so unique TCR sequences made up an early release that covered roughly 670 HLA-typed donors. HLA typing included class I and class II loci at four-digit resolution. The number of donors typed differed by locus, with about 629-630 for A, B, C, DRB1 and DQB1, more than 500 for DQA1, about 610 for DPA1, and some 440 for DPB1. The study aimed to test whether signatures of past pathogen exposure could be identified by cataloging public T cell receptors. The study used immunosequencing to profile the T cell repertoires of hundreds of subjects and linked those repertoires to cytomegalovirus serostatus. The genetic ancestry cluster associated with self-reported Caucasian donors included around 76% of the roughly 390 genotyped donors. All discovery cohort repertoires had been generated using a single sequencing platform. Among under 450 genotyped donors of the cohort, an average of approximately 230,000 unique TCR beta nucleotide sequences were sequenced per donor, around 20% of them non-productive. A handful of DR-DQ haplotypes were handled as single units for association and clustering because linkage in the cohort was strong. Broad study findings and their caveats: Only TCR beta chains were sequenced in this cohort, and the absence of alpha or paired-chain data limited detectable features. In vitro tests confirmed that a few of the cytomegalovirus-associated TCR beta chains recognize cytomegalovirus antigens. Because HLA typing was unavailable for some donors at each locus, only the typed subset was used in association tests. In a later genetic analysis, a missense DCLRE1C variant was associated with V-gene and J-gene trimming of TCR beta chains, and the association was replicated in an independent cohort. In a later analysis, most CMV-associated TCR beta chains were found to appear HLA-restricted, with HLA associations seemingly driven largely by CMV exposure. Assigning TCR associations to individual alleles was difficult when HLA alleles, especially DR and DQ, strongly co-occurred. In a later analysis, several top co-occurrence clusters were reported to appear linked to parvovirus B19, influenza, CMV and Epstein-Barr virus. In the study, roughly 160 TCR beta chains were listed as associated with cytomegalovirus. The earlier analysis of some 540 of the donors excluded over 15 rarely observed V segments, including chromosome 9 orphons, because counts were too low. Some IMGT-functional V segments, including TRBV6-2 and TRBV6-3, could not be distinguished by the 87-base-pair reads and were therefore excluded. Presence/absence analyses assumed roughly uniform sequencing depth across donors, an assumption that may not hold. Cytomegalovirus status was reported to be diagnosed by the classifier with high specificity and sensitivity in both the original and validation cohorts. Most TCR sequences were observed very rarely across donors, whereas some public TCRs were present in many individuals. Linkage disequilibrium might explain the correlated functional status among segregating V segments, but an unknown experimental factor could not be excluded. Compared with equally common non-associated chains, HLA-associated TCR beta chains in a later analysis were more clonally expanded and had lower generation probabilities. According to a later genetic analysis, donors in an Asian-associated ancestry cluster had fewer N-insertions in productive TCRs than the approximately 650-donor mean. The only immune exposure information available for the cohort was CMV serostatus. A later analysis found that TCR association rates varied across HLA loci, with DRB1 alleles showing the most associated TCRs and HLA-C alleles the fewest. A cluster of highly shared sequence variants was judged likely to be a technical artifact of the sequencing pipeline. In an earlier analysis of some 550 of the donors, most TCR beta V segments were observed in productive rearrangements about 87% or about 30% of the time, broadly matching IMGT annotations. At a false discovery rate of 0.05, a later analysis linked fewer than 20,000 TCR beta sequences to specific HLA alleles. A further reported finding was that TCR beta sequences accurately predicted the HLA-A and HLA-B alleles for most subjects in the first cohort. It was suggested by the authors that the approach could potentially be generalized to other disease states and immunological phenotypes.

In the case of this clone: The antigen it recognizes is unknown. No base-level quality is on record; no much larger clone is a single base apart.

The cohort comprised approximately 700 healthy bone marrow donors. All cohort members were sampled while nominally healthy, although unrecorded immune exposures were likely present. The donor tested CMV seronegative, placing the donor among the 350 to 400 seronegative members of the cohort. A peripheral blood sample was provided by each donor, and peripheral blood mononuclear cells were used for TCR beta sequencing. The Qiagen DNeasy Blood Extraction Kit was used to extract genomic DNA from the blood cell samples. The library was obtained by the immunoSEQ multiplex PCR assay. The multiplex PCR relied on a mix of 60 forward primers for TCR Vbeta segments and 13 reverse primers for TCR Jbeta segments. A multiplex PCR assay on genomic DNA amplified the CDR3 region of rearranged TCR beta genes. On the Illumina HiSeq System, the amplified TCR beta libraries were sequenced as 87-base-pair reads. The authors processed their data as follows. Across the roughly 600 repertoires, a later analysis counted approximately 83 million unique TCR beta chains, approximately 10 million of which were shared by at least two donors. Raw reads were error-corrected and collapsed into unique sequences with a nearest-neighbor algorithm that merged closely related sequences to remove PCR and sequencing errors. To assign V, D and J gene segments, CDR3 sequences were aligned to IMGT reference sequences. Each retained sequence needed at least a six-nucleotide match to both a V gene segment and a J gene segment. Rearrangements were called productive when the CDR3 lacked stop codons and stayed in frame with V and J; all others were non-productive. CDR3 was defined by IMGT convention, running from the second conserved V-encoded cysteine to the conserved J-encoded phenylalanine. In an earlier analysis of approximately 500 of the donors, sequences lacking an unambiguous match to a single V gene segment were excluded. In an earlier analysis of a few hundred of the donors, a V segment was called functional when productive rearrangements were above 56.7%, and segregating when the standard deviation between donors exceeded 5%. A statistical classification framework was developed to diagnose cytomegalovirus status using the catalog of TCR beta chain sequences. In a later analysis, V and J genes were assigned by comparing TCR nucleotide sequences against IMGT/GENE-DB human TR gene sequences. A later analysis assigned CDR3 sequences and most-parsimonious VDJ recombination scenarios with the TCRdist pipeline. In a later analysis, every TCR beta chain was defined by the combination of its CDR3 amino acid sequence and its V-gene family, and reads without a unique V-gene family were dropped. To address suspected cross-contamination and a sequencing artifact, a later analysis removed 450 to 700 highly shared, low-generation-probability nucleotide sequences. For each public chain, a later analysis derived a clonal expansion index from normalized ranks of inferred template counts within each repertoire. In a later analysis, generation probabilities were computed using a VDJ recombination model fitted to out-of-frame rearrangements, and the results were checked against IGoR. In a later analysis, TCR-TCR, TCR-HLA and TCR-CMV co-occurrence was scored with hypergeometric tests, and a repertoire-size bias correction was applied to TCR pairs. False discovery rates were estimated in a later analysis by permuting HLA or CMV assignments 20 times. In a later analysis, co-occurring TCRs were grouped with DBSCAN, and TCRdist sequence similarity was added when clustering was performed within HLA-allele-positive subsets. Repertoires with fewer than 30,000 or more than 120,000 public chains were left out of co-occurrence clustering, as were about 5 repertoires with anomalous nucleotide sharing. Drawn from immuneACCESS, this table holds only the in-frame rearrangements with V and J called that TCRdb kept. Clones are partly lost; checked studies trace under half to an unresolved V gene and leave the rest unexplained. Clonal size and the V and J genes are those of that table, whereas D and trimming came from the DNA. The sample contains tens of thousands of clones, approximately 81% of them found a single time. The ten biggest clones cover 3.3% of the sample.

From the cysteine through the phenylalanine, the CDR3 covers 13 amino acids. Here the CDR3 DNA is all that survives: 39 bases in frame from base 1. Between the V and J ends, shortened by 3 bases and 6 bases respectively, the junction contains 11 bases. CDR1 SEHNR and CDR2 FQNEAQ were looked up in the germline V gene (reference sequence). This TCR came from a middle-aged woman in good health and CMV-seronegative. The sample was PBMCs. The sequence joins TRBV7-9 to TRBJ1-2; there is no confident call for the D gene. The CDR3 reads CASSFEMIDGYTF. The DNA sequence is TGTGCCAGCAGCTTCGAAATGATAGATGGCTACACCTTC.